This passage covers 4 T cell receptor beta chains from one sample sequenced in a study of cytomegalovirus exposure and HLA in healthy donors. This PCR relied on a set of 60 Vbeta primers and 13 Jbeta primers. Profiling relied on immunoSEQ multiplex PCR, and the TCRdb table lists in-frame clones only, not all of them. The data contain approximately 200,000 clones, around 80% of them singletons. Sequencing used PBMCs. Receptor source: a woman in her thirties in good health and CMV-seropositive.

There are a few counts of this clone. The chain employs TRBV19 and TRBJ2-2; a weak D match, TRBD2 (7 bases). This CDR3 is 16 amino acids long. With 5 bases removed from V and 6 bases from J, the gap between germline ends came to 19 bases. The germline V gene encodes CDR1 LNHDA and CDR2 SQIVND (reference sequence). CDR3 nucleotides: TGTGCCAGTAGTGCCCGCAGGGGAGGGTCGGCCGGGGAGCTGTTTTTT. It encodes CASSARRGGSAGELFF.

The V gene is TRBV29-1, the J gene TRBJ1-2, with 10 nucleotides matching TRBD1. V was clipped by 6 bases and J by 7 bases; unmatched bases: 2. This CDR3 is built from 11 residues. CDR1 SQVTM and CDR2 ANQGSEA come from the germline V gene. CDR3 DNA sequence: TGCAGCGTGGGGACAGGGGCTGGCTACACCTTC. Amino acid sequence: CSVGTGAGYTF. The whole variable domain, filled in from reference TRBV29-1 and TRBJ1-2, reads SAVISQKPSRDICQRGTSLTIQCQVDSQVTMMFWYRQQPGQSLTLIATANQGSEATYESGFVIDKFPISRPNLTFSTLTVSNMSPEDSSIYLCSVGTGAGYTFGSGTRLTVV.

The chain has TRBV6-4 and TRBJ2-7, with TRBD2 matching 8 bases. V lost 2 bases and J lost 4; bases outside the gene matches: 4. The CDR3 consists of 14 residues. The V gene's germline CDR1 is MRHNA and CDR2 SNTAGT. The CDR3 DNA reads as TGTGCCAGCAGTGACGATCGGGGGGGATACGAGCAGTACTTC. Protein product: CASSDDRGGYEQYF.

The chain couples TRBV19 to TRBJ2-4; no firm D call. Germline CDR1 reads LNHDA; CDR2 reads SQIVND (reference sequence). V lost 7 bases to trimming and J lost 0 bases, with 7 bases between them. This CDR3 spans 13 amino acids. CDR3 sequence (DNA): TGTGCCAGTACAGGTTTAGCCAAAAACATTCAGTACTTC. It specifies CASTGLAKNIQYF.